The following is a T cell receptor beta chain sequence with its context. The antigen is undetermined. The V gene lost 2 bases and the J gene lost 11 bases, with 24 bases spanning the gap. In germline, CDR1 is KGHSH, CDR2 LQKENI. The CDR3 has 17 residues. TCRdb re-derived calls from the 5' RACE reads in MiXCR, one entry per CDR3 protein. The sample holds just under 600,000 distinct CDR3 sequences; less than 15% are singletons and the top ten take over 12%. This record belongs to a study of T cells after yellow fever vaccination. Study findings and constraints: Overlap between CD4 and CD8 compartments was detected for a small share of clonotypes.

This sequence joins TRBV18 and TRBJ1-4; D is uncertain. Sample: PBMCs, taken on the day of the yellow fever booster vaccination. The TCR comes from a man aged 25 to 40 who received the YFV17D yellow fever vaccine. Here the CDR3 reads CASSPKASGEVLGKLFF. CDR3 sequence (DNA): TGTGCCAGCTCACCAAAGGCGTCGGGCGAAGTCTTGGGGAAACTGTTTTTT.